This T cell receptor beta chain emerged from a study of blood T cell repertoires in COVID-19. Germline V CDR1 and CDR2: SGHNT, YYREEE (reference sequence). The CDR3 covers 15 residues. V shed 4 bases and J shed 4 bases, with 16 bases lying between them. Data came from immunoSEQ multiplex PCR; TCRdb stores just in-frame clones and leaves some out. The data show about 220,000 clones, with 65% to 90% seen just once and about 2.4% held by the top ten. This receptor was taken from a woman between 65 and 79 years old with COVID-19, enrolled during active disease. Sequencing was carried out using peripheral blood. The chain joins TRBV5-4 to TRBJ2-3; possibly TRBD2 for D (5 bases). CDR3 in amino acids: CASSPTRTPADTQYF. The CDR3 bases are TGTGCCAGCAGCCCAACTAGGACCCCAGCAGATACGCAGTATTTT.